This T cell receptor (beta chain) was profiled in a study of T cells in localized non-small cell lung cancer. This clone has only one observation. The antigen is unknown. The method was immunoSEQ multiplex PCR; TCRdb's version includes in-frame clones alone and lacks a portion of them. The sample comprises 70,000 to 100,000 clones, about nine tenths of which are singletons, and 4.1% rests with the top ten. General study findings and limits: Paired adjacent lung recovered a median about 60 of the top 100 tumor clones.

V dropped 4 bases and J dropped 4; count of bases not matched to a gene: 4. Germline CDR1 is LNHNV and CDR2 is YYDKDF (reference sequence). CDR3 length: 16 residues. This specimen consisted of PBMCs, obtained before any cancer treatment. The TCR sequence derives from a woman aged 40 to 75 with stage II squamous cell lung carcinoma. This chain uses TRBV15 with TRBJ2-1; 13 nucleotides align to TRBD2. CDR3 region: CATSKRTSGSYNEQFF. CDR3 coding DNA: TGTGCCACCAGCAAACGGACTAGCGGGAGTTACAATGAGCAGTTCTTC.